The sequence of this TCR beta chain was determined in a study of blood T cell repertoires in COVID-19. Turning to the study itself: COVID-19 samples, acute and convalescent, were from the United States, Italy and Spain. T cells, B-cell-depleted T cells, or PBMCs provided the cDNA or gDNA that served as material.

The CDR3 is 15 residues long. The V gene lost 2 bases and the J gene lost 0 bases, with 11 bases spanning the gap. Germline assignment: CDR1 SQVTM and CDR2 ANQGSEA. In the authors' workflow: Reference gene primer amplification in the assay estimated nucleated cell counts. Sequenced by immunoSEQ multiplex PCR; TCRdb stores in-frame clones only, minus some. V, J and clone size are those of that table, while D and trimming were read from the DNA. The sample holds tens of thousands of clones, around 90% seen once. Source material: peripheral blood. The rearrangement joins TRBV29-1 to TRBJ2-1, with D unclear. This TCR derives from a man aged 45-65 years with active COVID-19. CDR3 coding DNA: TGCAGCGTTGAACCGTCAGCTAGCTCCTACAATGAGCAGTTCTTC. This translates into CSVEPSASSYNEQFF.